Listed here is a single TCR beta chain. The count of this clone is one. The target of this receptor is not known. No much larger clone is present one base from it, and per-base qualities are unavailable. Library creation used the immunoSEQ multiplex PCR assay. TCRdb limited this immuneACCESS table to in-frame rearrangements with V and J called. A share of clones is missing; checked studies link under half to unresolved V genes, and the rest is unexplained. This sample gives about 58,000 clones in total; 94% of them show up just once. Of the sample, roughly 4% is held by the ten largest clones. There are 14 amino acids in the CDR3, from cysteine to phenylalanine inclusive. Solely the CDR3 DNA is kept, with 42 bases framed from the first base. CDR1 MNHEY and CDR2 SVGAGI were looked up in the germline V gene. V loses 0 bases, J loses 4 bases, and the germline ends lie 8 bases apart. The data were obtained in a study of control samples from healthy donors and cancer patients (TCRdb year 2020).

The sequenced material came from blood. The clonotype originates from a man aged 25-40 years in good health. This chain is built from TRBV6-5 and TRBJ2-3; a confident D gene designation cannot be given. Read as DNA, the sequence is TGTGCCAGCAGTTACTCCACCGCGGCAGATACGCAGTATTTT. Its product reads: CASSYSTAADTQYF.